The sequence of this T cell receptor beta chain was determined in a study of blood T cell repertoires in COVID-19 (dated by TCRdb to the early 2020s). Context from the whole study: Samples covering the acute and convalescent phases of COVID-19 were provided by collaborators in the United States, Italy and Spain. A freely available public database, intended as a resource for researchers studying the immune response to SARS-CoV-2, is where the repertoires were released. Where available, HLA class I and class II types were obtained from metadata supplied by the sample provider rather than from assay-based typing. Deeply sampled blood TCRbeta repertoires from subjects exposed to, actively infected with, or recovered from COVID-19 were included in the dataset. A de-identified subject ID, COVID-19 status, age in years and sex were almost always included in the sample metadata. The samples were drawn from the first 160 participants of the ongoing ImmuneRACE study and from more than 1,000 subjects provided by 6 global collaborators. The prospective study material was composed of cDNA or gDNA derived from T cells, B-cell-depleted T cells, or PBMCs. What the study reported, not specific to this receptor: The amount of clinical and demographic metadata varied by source and participant and was provided uncurated.

TCRbeta CDR3 regions were amplified from genomic DNA using the immunoSEQ Assay, a bias-controlled multiplex PCR. Processing in the source paper ran as follows. Nucleated cell counts per sample were estimated from amplification of reference gene primers within the assay. Sequence reads were collapsed and filtered to measure the absolute abundance of every unique TCRbeta CDR3 rearrangement. For each sample, productive Simpson clonality was calculated as the square root of Simpson's diversity index across productive rearrangements. TCRdb took this table from immuneACCESS and kept in-frame rearrangements with V and J called. Such tables lack part of the clones; where checked against another copy, unresolved V genes explain under half of the gap, and the rest is unexplained. V, J and clone size are those of that table, while D and trimming were read from the DNA. The sample table shows roughly 150,000 clones, and more than 60% are seen once. The ten top clones hold about 3% of the sample.

This clone was picked up a small number of times. Its antigen is currently not known. No much larger clone exists at a distance of one base, and base qualities are not known. Each collaborating institution followed its own protocols to collect whole blood in K2EDTA tubes. For TCRbeta analysis, collaborators shipped samples in one of three forms: frozen whole blood, isolated PBMCs, or DNA extracted from either of those sample types. CDR1 and CDR2 are read off the germline V gene as MNHEY and SVGAGI. Here V drops 5 bases and J drops 4 bases, and the junction holds 9 bases not matched to any gene. The CDR3 starts with the cysteine, ends with the phenylalanine, and has 15 residues. This entry keeps only the CDR3 DNA: 45 bases, framed from base 1.

Sequencing used peripheral blood. The sequence is built from TRBV6-5 and TRBJ1-2, and TRBD1 matches 8 of the central bases. The TCR was taken from a man between 65 and 85 years old with acute or convalescent COVID-19. CDR3 region: CASSRTGSYLYGYTF. In nucleotide form, the sequence is TGTGCCAGCAGTCGGACAGGGAGCTATCTCTATGGCTACACCTTC.